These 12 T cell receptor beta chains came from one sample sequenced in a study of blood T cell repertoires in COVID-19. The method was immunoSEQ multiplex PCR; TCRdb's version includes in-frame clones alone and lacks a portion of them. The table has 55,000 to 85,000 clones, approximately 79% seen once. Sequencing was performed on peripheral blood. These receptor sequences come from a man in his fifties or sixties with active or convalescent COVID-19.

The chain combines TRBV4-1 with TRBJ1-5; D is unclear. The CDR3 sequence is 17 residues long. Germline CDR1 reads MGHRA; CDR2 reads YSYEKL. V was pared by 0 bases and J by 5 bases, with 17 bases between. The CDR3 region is CASSQDPPEGFDQPQHF. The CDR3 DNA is TGCGCCAGCAGCCAAGATCCTCCGGAGGGTTTTGATCAGCCCCAGCATTTT.

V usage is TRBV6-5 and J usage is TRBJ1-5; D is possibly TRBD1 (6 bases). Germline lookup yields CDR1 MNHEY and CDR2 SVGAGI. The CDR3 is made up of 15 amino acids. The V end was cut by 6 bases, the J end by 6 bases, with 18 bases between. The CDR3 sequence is CASSSRMGAGQPQHF. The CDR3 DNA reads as TGTGCCAGCAGCTCAAGGATGGGGGCAGGTCAGCCCCAGCATTTT.

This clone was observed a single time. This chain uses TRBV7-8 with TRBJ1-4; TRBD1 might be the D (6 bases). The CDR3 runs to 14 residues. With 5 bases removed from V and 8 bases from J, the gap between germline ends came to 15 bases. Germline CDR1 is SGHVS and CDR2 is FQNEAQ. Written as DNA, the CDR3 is TGTGCCAGCAGCCCACAGGGTCTAGGGGAAAAACTGTTTTTT. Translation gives CASSPQGLGEKLFF.

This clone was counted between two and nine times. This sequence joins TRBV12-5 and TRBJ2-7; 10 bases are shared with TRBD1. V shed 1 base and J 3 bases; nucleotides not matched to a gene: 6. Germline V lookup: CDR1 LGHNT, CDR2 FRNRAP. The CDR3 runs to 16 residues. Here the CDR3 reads CASGLDSGTGDYEQYF. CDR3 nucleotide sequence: TGTGCTAGTGGTTTGGACTCCGGGACAGGGGACTACGAGCAGTACTTC.

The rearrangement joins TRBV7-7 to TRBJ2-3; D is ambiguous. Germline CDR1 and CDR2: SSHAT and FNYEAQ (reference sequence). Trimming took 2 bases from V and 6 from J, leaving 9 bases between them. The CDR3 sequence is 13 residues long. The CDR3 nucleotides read TGTGCCAGCAGCTTAAACTACCAGGATACGCAGTATTTT. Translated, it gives CASSLNYQDTQYF.

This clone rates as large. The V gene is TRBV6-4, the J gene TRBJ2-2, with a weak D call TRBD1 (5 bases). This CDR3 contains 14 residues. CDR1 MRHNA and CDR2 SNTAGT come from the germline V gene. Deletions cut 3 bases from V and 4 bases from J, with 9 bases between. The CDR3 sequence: CASSDDRATGELFF. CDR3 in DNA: TGTGCCAGCAGTGATGACAGAGCCACCGGGGAGCTGTTTTTT.

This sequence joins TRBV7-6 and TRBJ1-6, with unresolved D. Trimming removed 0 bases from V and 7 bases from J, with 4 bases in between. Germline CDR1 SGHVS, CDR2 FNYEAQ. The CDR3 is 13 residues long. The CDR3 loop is CASSLAQNSPLHF. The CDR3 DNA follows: TGTGCCAGCAGCTTAGCGCAGAATTCACCCCTCCACTTT.

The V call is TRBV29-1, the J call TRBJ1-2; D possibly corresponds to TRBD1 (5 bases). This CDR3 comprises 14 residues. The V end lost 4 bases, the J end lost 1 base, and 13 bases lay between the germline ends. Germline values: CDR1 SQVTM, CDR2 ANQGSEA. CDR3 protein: CSVGTWDYNYGYTF. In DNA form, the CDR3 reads TGCAGCGTTGGGACATGGGACTATAACTATGGCTACACCTTC. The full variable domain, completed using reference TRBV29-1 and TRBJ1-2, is SAVISQKPSRDICQRGTSLTIQCQVDSQVTMMFWYRQQPGQSLTLIATANQGSEATYESGFVIDKFPISRPNLTFSTLTVSNMSPEDSSIYLCSVGTWDYNYGYTFGSGTRLTVV.

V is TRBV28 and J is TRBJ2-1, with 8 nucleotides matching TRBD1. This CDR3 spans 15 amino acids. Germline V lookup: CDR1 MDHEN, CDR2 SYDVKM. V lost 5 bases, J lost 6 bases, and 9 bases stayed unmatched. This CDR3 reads CASSPPGGVGNEQFF. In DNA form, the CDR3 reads TGTGCCAGCAGTCCCCCAGGGGGCGTAGGCAATGAGCAGTTCTTC.

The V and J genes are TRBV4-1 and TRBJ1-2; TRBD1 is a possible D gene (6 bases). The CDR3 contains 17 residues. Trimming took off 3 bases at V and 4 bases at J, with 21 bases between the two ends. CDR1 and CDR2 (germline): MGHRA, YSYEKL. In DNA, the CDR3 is TGCGCCAGCAGCCATCCTCTTGGGGGGGCCTGGGGCTATGGCTACACCTTC. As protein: CASSHPLGGAWGYGYTF.

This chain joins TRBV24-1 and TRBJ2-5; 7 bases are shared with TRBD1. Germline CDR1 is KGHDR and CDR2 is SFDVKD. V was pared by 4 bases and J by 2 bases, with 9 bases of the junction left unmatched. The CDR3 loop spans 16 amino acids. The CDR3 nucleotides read TGTGCCACCAGTGACGTCGGGACAGAGCTACAAGAGACCCAGTACTTC. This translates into CATSDVGTELQETQYF.

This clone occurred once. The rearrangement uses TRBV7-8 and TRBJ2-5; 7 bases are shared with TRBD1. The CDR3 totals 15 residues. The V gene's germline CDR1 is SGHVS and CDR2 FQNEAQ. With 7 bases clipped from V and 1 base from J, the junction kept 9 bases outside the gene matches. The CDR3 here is CASNLRGRFQETQYF. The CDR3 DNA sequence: TGTGCCAGCAACTTGAGGGGGCGTTTCCAAGAGACCCAGTACTTC.